This T cell receptor (beta chain) originates from a study of shared clonotypes between healthy human individuals. This CDR3 spans 14 amino acids. Germline assignment: CDR1 SGHVS and CDR2 FQNEAQ. Germline trimming cut 5 bases from V and 8 bases from J; bases unmatched to any gene: 11. Findings and limits, study-wide: The low donor count limited represented genetic and exposure-history diversity.

Measured with immunoSEQ multiplex PCR; TCRdb has only the in-frame clones, and not every one. The sample yields over 400,000 clones, approximately 81% seen once. In the case of this clone: Its antigen is not known.

The receptor was isolated from a woman in her thirties or forties in good health. Some clones in this sample may be carry-over from other donors' samples. Material for sequencing was PBMCs. The J gene is TRBJ1-2, the V gene TRBV7-8; 7 bases line up with TRBD1. This CDR3 is CASSTRGGSLGYTF. CDR3 bases: TGTGCCAGCAGCACAAGAGGGGGCTCCCTGGGCTACACCTTC.